A selection of T cell receptor beta chains follows, all from one sample in a study of T cell repertoires in cytomegalovirus infection. TCRdb re-called the reads with MiXCR, one entry per CDR3 protein. Of 85,000 to 120,000 distinct CDR3 sequences listed, approximately 15% are singletons. The sample was PBMCs. The receptors come from a human donor in good health (CMV status not recorded). Some clones in this sample may be carry-over from other donors' samples. The CDR3 runs from the conserved cysteine through the conserved F or W.

j_gene	v_gene	CDR3aa
TRBJ2-7	TRBV7-2	CASSWGGGGGEQYF
TRBJ1-1	TRBV20-1	CSAAEGGVGTEAFF
TRBJ1-4	TRBV14	CASSQKREQDNEKLFF
TRBJ1-3	TRBV11-2	CASSFNGGAFSGNTIYF
TRBJ1-1	TRBV20-1	CSARDPQGNTEAFF
TRBJ1-5	TRBV7-8	CASSSDGLNQPQHF
TRBJ1-1	TRBV7-2	CASSLPRMNTEAFF
TRBJ1-5	TRBV7-2	CASSLGADQPQHF
TRBJ1-1	TRBV12-3/TRBV12-4	CASSYYRGTEAFF
TRBJ1-6	TRBV20-1	CSARDYGSISYNSPLHF
TRBJ1-6	TRBV7-2	CASSFMSVRGGSPLHF
TRBJ2-3	TRBV28	CASSHLEGGGYTDTQYF
TRBJ2-3	TRBV5-4	CASSQGLAGGDTQYF
TRBJ1-5	TRBV19	CASSIDYGNQPQHF
TRBJ1-2	TRBV12-3/TRBV12-4	CASSYGRRLNYDYTF
TRBJ1-5	TRBV7-9	CASSLGGQPQHF